Listed here is a single T cell receptor beta chain. The antigen remains undetermined. This CDR3 has 20 amino acids. The V segment lost 1 base and the J segment 0 bases; nucleotides outside the gene matches: 10. CDR1 MGHRA and CDR2 YSYEKL come from the germline V gene. The record originates from a study of CD8 T cells in ankylosing spondylitis. The study, taken as a whole, reports: Researchers report that disease-linked clones proved CD8+ and relatively rare in peripheral blood. Seemingly distinctive of ankylosing spondylitis blood was a TCR beta motif formed by eight highly homologous variants. Reportedly, significant enrichment of disease-linked clones occurred in matched ankylosing spondylitis synovial fluid.

TCRdb reprocessed the 5' RACE reads via MiXCR and lists one record per CDR3 protein. The sample has just under 350,000 distinct CDR3 sequences, roughly 14% seen once; the top ten hold 0.95% to 1.4%. The sample consisted of blood, either unsorted or a sorted T cell fraction (not recorded which). The chain joins TRBV4-1 to TRBJ2-1; 12 positions agree with TRBD2. The sequence was obtained from a male donor with ankylosing spondylitis or in good health (not recorded which). The CDR3 loop is CASSQVPSSGRVSSYNEQFF. Here the CDR3 DNA reads TGCGCCAGCAGCCAAGTGCCCTCTAGCGGGAGGGTGAGCTCCTACAATGAGCAGTTCTTC.